The T cell receptor beta chain described here comes from a study of blood T cell repertoires in COVID-19. Study-level background: Sites in the United States, Italy and Spain provided acute and convalescent COVID-19 samples. The analysed material was cDNA or gDNA that came from T cells, B-cell-depleted T cells, or PBMCs.

Source study methods: Amplified reference gene primers provided the basis for estimating nucleated cell counts. This table comes from immunoSEQ multiplex PCR, and its TCRdb copy is limited to in-frame clones, with some not included. V and J calls and clone size follow that table, whereas D and trimming were derived from the DNA. This table has about 140,000 clones, about 77% appearing once. V shed 5 bases and J 4 bases; nucleotides not matched to a gene: 9. Looked up from germline, CDR1 is SGHTA and CDR2 is FQGNSA. CDR3 length: 15 amino acids. Sequenced: peripheral blood. The receptor comes from a woman aged 50 to 60 with active or convalescent COVID-19. V usage is TRBV7-2 and J usage is TRBJ2-5; 8 bases are shared with TRBD2. This chain's CDR3 is CASSRTGGVTETQYF. Written as DNA, the CDR3 is TGTGCCAGCAGCAGGACGGGGGGGGTCACAGAGACCCAGTACTTC.